This T cell receptor (beta chain) was identified in a study of CD8 T cells in ankylosing spondylitis. Notes on the study in general: Prior literature has documented some motif variants in synovial fluid and blood from reactive arthritis. In ankylosing spondylitis blood, a motif of about 8 highly homologous TCR beta variants appeared characteristic. Significant enrichment of disease-linked clones was reportedly seen in matched ankylosing spondylitis synovial fluid. Disease-linked clones, CD8+, were relatively rare in peripheral blood.

This clonotype was counted at least ten times. Its antigen remains unidentified. By quantitative 5'-RACE with molecular barcodes, the TCR beta libraries were made. Using its own MiXCR run on the 5' RACE reads, TCRdb lists one record per CDR3 protein. The sample has over 400,000 distinct CDR3 sequences; 25% to 30% are singletons. Material for sequencing was blood, either unsorted or a sorted T cell fraction (not recorded which). This receptor was identified in a male donor with ankylosing spondylitis.

CDR3 sequence reads: CASSSNRGNEQFF. The CDR3 nucleotides are TGTGCCAGCAGCTCAAATAGGGGAAATGAGCAGTTCTTC. The J gene is TRBJ2-1, the V gene TRBV3-1; D may be TRBD1 (5 bases). The V gene lost 5 bases and the J gene lost 7 bases, with 12 bases spanning the gap. This CDR3 has 13 residues. The V gene's germline CDR1 is LGHDT and CDR2 YNNKEL (reference sequence).